This T cell receptor beta chain is drawn from a study of cytomegalovirus exposure and HLA in healthy donors. At the level of the study: Among the roughly 380 donors who were genotyped, approximately 76% fell in the genetic ancestry cluster that is associated with self-reported Caucasian donors.

This clone appeared once. Researchers ran the PCR with 60 Vbeta and 13 Jbeta primers. Some clones are missing from TCRdb's copy, which holds only in-frame ones; the method was immunoSEQ multiplex PCR. The data contain around 190,000 clones, about four fifths of them singletons. Trimming stripped 0 bases from V and 1 base from J, with 10 bases between. CDR3 length: 16 amino acids. The germline V gene has CDR1 MNHNS and CDR2 SASEGT. The V and J genes are TRBV6-1 and TRBJ1-3; a weak D match, TRBD1 (6 bases). This TCR was sampled from a man between 18 and 29 years old in good health and CMV-seronegative. The source material was PBMCs. This CDR3 is CASSEARTESGNTIYF. CDR3 nucleotide sequence: TGTGCCAGCAGTGAAGCTAGGACAGAGTCTGGAAACACCATATATTTT.